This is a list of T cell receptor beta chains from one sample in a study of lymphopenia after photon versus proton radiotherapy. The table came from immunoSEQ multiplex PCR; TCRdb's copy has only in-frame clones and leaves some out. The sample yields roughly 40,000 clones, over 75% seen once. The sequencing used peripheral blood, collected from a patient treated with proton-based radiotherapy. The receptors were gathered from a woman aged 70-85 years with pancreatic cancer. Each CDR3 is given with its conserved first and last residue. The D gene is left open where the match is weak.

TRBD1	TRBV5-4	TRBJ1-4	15	TGTGCCAGCAGCTTCAACAGGGGGATAAATGAAAAACTGTTTTTT	CASSFNRGINEKLFF
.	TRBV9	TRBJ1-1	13	TGTGCCAGCAGCACTAGGGGGGACACTGAAGCTTTCTTT	CASSTRGDTEAFF
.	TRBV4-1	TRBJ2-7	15	TGCGCCAGCAGCCAAGCCGGGACAAGACTCGACGAGCAGTACTTC	CASSQAGTRLDEQYF
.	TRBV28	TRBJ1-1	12	TGTGCCAGCAGTTTGGAGGGGAGTGTAGCTTTCTTT	CASSLEGSVAFF
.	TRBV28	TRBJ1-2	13	TGTGCCAGCAGTCTCAGGGTTGACTATGGCTACACCTTC	CASSLRVDYGYTF
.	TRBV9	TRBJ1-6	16	TGTGCCAGCAGCGTAAGCCAGCAGACGTATAATTCACCCCTCCACTTT	CASSVSQQTYNSPLHF
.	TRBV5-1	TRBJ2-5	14	TGCGCCAGCAGCTTGGTCGGACAGCAAGAGACCCAGTACTTC	CASSLVGQQETQYF
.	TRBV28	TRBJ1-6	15	TGTGCCAGCAGTTTAGGCCCCCGGCGAAATTCACCCCTCCACTTT	CASSLGPRRNSPLHF
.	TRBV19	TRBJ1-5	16	TGTGCCAGTAGTAGGAGTAAGTCGGATAGCAATCAGCCCCAGCATTTT	CASSRSKSDSNQPQHF
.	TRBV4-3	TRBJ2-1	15	TGCGCCAGCAGTCTAGCTACGGGACAAAGCGATGAGCAGTTCTTC	CASSLATGQSDEQFF
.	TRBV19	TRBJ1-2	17	TGTGCCAGTAGTATAGCCACGGGGGGCACGCTTATCTATGGCTACACCTTC	CASSIATGGTLIYGYTF
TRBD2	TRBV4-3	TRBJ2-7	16	TGCGCCAGCAGCCACCTAGCGGGATCGGGCTCCTACGAGCAGTACTTC	CASSHLAGSGSYEQYF
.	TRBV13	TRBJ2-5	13	TGTGCCAGCAGCTTGCGCGAGCAAGAGACCCAGTACTTC	CASSLREQETQYF
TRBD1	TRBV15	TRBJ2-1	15	TGTGCCACCAGCAGAGTGCAGGGGGCTAACAATGAGCAGTTCTTC	CATSRVQGANNEQFF
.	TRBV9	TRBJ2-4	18	TGTGCCAGCAGCTCGACCCAGGGTTCAGGGACAGCCAAAAACATTCAGTACTTC	CASSSTQGSGTAKNIQYF
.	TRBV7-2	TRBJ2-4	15	TGTGCCAGCAGCCACAGTCAGGAAAACAAAAACATTCAGTACTTC	CASSHSQENKNIQYF